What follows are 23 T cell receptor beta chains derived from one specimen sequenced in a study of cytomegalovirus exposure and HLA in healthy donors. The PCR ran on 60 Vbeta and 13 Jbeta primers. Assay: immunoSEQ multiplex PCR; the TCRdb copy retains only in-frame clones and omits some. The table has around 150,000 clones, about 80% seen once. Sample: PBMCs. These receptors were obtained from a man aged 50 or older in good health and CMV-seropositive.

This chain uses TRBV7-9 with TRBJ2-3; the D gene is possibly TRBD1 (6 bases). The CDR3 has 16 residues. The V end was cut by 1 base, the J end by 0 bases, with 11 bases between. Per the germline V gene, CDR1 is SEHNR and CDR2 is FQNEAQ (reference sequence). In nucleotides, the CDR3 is TGTGCCAGCAGCTTAGGCTACAGGGTTAGCACAGATACGCAGTATTTT. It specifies CASSLGYRVSTDTQYF. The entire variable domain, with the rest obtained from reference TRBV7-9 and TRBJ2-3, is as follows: DTGVSQNPRHKITKRGQNVTFRCDPISEHNRLYWYRQTLGQGPEFLTYFQNEAQLEKSRLLSDRFSAERPKGSFSTLEIQRTEQGDSAMYLCASSLGYRVSTDTQYFGPGTRLTVL.

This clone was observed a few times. In DNA, the CDR3 is TGTGCCAGCAGCTTGGCCACAGTAAATAATGAAAAACTGTTTTTT. It encodes CASSLATVNNEKLFF. The J gene is TRBJ1-4, the V gene TRBV5-5, with D unclear. This CDR3 contains 15 residues. From germline, CDR1 is SGHKS and CDR2 YYEKEE (reference sequence). V was cut by 0 bases and J by 4 bases, with 10 bases left in between.

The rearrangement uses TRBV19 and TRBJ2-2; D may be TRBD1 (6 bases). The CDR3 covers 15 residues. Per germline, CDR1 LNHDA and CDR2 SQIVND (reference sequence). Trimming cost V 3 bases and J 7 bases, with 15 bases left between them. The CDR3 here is CASSIIGTSYGELFF. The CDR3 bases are TGTGCCAGTAGTATCATAGGGACATCTTACGGGGAGCTGTTTTTT.

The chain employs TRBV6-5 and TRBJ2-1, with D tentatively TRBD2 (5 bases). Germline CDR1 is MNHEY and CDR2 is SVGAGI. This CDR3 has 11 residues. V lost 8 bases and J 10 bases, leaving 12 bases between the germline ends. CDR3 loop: CASGPSGEQFF. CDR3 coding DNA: TGTGCCAGCGGACCATCGGGGGAGCAGTTCTTC.

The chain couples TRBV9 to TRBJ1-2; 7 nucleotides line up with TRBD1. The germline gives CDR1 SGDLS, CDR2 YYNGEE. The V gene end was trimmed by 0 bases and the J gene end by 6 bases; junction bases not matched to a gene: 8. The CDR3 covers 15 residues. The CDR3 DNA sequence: TGTGCCAGCAGCGTAGTAGGGGGCCTGTCTGATGGCTACACCTTC. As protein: CASSVVGGLSDGYTF.

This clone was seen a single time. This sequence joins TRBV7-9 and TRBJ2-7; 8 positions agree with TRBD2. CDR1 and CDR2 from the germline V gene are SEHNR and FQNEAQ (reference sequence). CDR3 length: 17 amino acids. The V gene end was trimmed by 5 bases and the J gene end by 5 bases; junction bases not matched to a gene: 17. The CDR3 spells CASSPLGFRGRGDEQYF. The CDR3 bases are TGTGCCAGCAGCCCCCTAGGGTTTCGGGGGCGGGGGGACGAGCAGTACTTC.

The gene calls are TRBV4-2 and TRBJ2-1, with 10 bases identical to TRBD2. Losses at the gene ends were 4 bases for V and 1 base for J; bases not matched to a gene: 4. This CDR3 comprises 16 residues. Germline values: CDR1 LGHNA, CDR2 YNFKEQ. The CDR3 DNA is TGTGCCAGCAGCCTCGAGACTAGCGGGTCCTACAATGAGCAGTTCTTC. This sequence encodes CASSLETSGSYNEQFF.

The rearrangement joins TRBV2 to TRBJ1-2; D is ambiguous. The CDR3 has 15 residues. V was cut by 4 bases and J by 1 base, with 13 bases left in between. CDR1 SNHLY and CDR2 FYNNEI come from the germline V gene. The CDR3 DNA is TGTGCCAGCAGTGTTACTACTGTTGGTAACTATGGCTACACCTTC. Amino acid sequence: CASSVTTVGNYGYTF.

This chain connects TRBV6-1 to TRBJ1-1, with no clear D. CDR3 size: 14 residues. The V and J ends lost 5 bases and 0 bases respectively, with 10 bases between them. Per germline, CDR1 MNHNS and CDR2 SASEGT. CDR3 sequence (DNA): TGTGCCAGCAGTATAAACTTCATGAACACTGAAGCTTTCTTT. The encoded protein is CASSINFMNTEAFF.

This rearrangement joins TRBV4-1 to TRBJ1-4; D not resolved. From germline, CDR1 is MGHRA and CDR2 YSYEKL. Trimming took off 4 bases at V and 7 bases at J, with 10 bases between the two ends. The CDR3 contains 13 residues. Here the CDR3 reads CASSLAVSEKLFF. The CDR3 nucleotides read TGCGCCAGCAGCCTGGCAGTAAGTGAAAAACTGTTTTTT.

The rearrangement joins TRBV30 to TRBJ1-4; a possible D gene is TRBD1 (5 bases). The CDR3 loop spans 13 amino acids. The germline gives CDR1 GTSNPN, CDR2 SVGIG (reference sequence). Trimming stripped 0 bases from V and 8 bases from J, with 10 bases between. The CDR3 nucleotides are TGTGCCTGGAGTGTACGGAAGGGGGAAAAACTGTTTTTT. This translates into CAWSVRKGEKLFF.

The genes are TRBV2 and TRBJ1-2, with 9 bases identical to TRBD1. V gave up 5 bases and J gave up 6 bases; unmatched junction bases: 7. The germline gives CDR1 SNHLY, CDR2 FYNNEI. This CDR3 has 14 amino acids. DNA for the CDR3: TGTGCCAGCAGTCAACAGGGGGCGAAGGATGGCTACACCTTC. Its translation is CASSQQGAKDGYTF.

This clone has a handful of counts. This CDR3 is CASTGLAGDTSTDTQYF. The DNA for the CDR3 is TGTGCCAGCACCGGACTAGCGGGGGACACAAGCACAGATACGCAGTATTTT. The chain has TRBV2 and TRBJ2-3, with 13 bases lining up with TRBD2. Per germline, CDR1 SNHLY and CDR2 FYNNEI. The trim removed 7 bases at V and 0 bases at J, leaving 7 bases unmatched. The CDR3 covers 17 residues. The complete variable domain, with remaining parts taken from reference TRBV2 and TRBJ2-3, reads EPEVTQTPSHQVTQMGQEVILRCVPISNHLYFYWYRQILGQKVEFLVSFYNNEISEKSEIFDDQFSVERPDGSNFTLKIRSTKLEDSAMYFCASTGLAGDTSTDTQYFGPGTRLTVL.

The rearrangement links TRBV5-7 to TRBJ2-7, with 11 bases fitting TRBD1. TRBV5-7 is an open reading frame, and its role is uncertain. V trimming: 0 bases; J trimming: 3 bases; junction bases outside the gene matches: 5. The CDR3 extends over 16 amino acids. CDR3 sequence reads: CASSLELDRGHYEQYV. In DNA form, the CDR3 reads TGTGCCAGCAGCTTGGAATTGGACAGGGGGCACTACGAGCAGTACGTC.

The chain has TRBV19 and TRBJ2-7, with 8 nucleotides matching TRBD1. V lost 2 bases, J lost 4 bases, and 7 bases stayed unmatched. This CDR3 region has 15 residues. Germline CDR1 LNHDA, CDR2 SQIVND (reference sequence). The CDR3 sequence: CASSISRGQIYEQYF. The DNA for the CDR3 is TGTGCCAGTAGTATAAGCAGGGGGCAAATTTACGAGCAGTACTTC. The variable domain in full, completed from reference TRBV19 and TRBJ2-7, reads DGGITQSPKYLFRKEGQNVTLSCEQNLNHDAMYWYRQDPGQGLRLIYYSQIVNDFQKGDIAEGYSVSREKKESFPLTVTSAQKNPTAFYLCASSISRGQIYEQYFGPGTRLTVT.

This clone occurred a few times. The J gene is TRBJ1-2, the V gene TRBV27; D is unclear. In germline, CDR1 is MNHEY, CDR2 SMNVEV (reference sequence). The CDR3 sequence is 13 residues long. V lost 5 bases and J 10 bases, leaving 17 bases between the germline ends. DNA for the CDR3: TGTGCCAGCAGTCCTCCGCCCGGGATTGACTACACCTTC. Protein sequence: CASSPPPGIDYTF.

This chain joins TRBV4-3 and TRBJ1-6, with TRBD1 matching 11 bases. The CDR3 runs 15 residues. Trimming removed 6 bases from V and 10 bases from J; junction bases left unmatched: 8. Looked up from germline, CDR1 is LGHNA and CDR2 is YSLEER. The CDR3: CASRQPGQGGSPLHF. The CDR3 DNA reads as TGCGCCAGCAGACAACCGGGACAGGGGGGATCACCCCTCCACTTT.

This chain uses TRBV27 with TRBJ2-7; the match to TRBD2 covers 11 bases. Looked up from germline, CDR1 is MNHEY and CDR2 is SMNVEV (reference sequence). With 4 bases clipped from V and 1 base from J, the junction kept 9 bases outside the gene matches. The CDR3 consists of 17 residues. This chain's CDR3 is CASSSNRLAGKSYEQYF. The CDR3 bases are TGTGCCAGCAGTTCAAATCGACTAGCGGGGAAATCCTACGAGCAGTACTTC.

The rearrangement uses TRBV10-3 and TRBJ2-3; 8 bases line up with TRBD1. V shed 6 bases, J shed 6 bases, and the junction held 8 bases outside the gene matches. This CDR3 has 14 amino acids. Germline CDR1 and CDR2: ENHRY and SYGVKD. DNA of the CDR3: TGTGCCATCAGGGCCGACAGGGGATGGGATACGCAGTATTTT. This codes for CAIRADRGWDTQYF.

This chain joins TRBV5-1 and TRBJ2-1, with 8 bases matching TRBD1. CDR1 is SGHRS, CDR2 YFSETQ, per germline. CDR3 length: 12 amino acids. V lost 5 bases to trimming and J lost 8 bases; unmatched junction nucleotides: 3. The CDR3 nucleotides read TGCGCCAGCAGGCAGGGGGCGGATGAGCAGTTCTTC. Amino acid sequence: CASRQGADEQFF. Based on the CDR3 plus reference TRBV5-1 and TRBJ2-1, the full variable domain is KAGVTQTPRYLIKTRGQQVTLSCSPISGHRSVSWYQQTPGQGLQFLFEYFSETQRNKGNFPGRFSGRQFSNSRSEMNVSTLELGDSALYLCASRQGADEQFFGPGTRLTVL.

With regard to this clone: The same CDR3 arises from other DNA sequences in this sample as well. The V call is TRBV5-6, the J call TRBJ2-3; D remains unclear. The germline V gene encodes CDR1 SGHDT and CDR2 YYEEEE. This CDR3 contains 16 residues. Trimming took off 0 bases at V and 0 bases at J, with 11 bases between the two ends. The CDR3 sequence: CASSLGATPSTDTQYF. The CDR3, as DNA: TGTGCCAGCAGCTTGGGGGCTACTCCTAGCACAGATACGCAGTATTTT.

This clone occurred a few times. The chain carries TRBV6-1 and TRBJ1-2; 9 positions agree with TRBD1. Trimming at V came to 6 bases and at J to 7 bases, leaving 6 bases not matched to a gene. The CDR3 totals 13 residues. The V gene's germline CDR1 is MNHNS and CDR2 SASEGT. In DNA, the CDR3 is TGTGCCAGCAGACACGGGACAGGGTTTGGCTACACCTTC. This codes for CASRHGTGFGYTF.

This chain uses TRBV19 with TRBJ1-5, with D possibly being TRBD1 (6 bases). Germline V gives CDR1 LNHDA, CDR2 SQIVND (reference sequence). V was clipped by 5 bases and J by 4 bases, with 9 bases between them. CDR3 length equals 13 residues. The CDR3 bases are TGTGCCAGTAGTCTCAGGGGAAATCAGCCCCAGCATTTT. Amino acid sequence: CASSLRGNQPQHF.